This T cell receptor (beta chain) was captured by sequencing in a study of blood T cell repertoires in COVID-19. The data were produced by immunoSEQ multiplex PCR, yet TCRdb's version contains in-frame clones alone and is incomplete. This table has about 200,000 clones, 81% appearing once. Membership in each cohort depended on participant-reported clinical history. Germline values: CDR1 SGDLS, CDR2 YYNGEE. The germline V and J ends were trimmed by 3 bases and 3 bases, with 16 bases remaining between them. The CDR3 runs 15 residues. The genes are TRBV9 and TRBJ2-7; no clear D gene. This receptor was identified in a woman aged 45-59 years with acute COVID-19. Input material: PBMCs or T cells enriched from blood (not recorded which). The CDR3 loop reads CASSADPAPGYEQYF. The CDR3 bases are TGTGCCAGCAGCGCAGACCCAGCCCCAGGCTACGAGCAGTACTTC.